These 12 T cell receptor beta chains came from one sample sequenced in a study of T cell responses to AZD1222 COVID-19 vaccine. TCRdb's table, derived via immunoSEQ multiplex PCR, lists solely in-frame clones and lacks some. The sample contains more than 95,000 clones, over 75% of which appear only once. Sequencing was performed on peripheral blood, taken on day 0 of AZD1222 vaccination. The receptors stem from an adult in good health.

This clone was picked up a small number of times. The chain joins TRBV24-1 to TRBJ2-1; D might be TRBD2 (6 bases). V was cut by 3 bases and J by 2 bases, with 13 bases left in between. Per germline, CDR1 KGHDR and CDR2 SFDVKD. The CDR3 runs 16 residues. CDR3 nucleotide sequence: TGTGCCACCAGTGATCCGGAGGGCCTCACCTACAATGAGCAGTTCTTC. This codes for CATSDPEGLTYNEQFF.

The chain uses TRBV11-1 and TRBJ2-7; no reliable D call. Germline CDR1 SGHAT, CDR2 FQDESV (reference sequence). CDR3 size: 13 residues. V dropped 0 bases and J dropped 3 bases, with 6 bases sitting between them. The CDR3 sequence: CASSLAPDYEQYF. The CDR3 nucleotides read TGTGCCAGCAGCTTAGCTCCCGACTACGAGCAGTACTTC.

The gene calls are TRBV6-5 and TRBJ1-5; D is ambiguous. This CDR3 has 13 amino acids. The germline V gene encodes CDR1 MNHEY and CDR2 SVGAGI. V gave up 0 bases and J gave up 7 bases, with 7 bases separating them. The CDR3, as DNA: TGTGCCAGCAGTTACTCGCGGGAGCAGCCCCAGCATTTT. It codes for CASSYSREQPQHF.

This chain connects TRBV4-1 to TRBJ1-5, with D unclear. V shed 4 bases and J shed 8 bases, with 18 bases lying between them. There are 15 residues in the CDR3. Germline-derived CDR1 and CDR2 are MGHRA and YSYEKL. The chain's CDR3 is CASSPDGLVHEPQHF. CDR3 in DNA: TGCGCCAGCAGCCCCGATGGGTTAGTACATGAGCCCCAGCATTTT.

The chain uses TRBV30 and TRBJ2-3; 8 bases agree with TRBD1. V was pared by 5 bases and J by 4 bases, with 8 bases of the junction left unmatched. Germline CDR1 and CDR2: GTSNPN and SVGIG (reference sequence). This CDR3 is 14 amino acids long. The chain's CDR3 is CAWQGARKPDTQYF. DNA for the CDR3: TGTGCCTGGCAGGGGGCAAGGAAGCCAGATACGCAGTATTTT.

The chain recombines TRBV30 with TRBJ2-1; 9 positions match TRBD1. The length of the CDR3 is 19 residues. Per germline, CDR1 GTSNPN and CDR2 SVGIG (reference sequence). The junction had 15 bases not matched to a gene; V was cut back by 2 bases and J by 1 base. CDR3 nucleotides: TGTGCCTGGAGTCTCCGAACAGGGGGCGTAGCCCCGTCCTACAATGAGCAGTTCTTC. It is translated as CAWSLRTGGVAPSYNEQFF. The full variable domain, its missing parts supplied by reference TRBV30 and TRBJ2-1, is SQTIHQWPATLVQPVGSPLSLECTVEGTSNPNLYWYRQAAGRGLQLLFYSVGIGQISSEVPQNLSASRPQDRQFILSSKKLLLSDSGFYLCAWSLRTGGVAPSYNEQFFGPGTRLTVL.

This chain uses TRBV5-1 with TRBJ2-7; D may match TRBD1 or TRBD2 (6 bases each). The CDR3 extends over 15 amino acids. Germline values: CDR1 SGHRS, CDR2 YFSETQ. With 0 bases removed from V and 4 bases from J, the gap between germline ends came to 14 bases. The CDR3 here is CASSLGGAHFYEQYF. DNA of the CDR3: TGCGCCAGCAGCTTGGGGGGGGCCCATTTTTACGAGCAGTACTTC.

The genes are TRBV28 and TRBJ1-1; D remains ambiguous. Trimming pared 3 bases from V and 8 bases from J, leaving 7 bases between. CDR1 and CDR2 (germline): MDHEN, SYDVKM. The CDR3 is 11 amino acids. CDR3 loop: CASSFLGEAFF. For the CDR3, the DNA is TGTGCCAGCAGTTTTTTGGGGGAAGCTTTCTTT.

The chain uses TRBV3-1 (or the pseudogene TRBV3-2) and TRBJ2-2; D not certain. This CDR3 contains 14 residues. In germline, CDR1 is LGHDT, CDR2 YNNKEL (reference sequence). Trimming shortened V by 6 bases and J by 0 bases, and 8 bases separated the two germline ends. CDR3 in amino acids: CASRPGPNTGELFF. As DNA, the CDR3 is TGTGCCAGCAGACCGGGTCCGAACACCGGGGAGCTGTTTTTT.

The rearrangement uses TRBV6-5 and TRBJ2-2; either TRBD1 or TRBD2 may fit D (6 bases each). Germline-derived CDR1 and CDR2 are MNHEY and SVGAGI. This CDR3 contains 14 residues. V lost 4 bases, J lost 4 bases, and 10 bases lay in between. The CDR3 loop reads CASSSQGGTGELFF. In DNA form, the CDR3 reads TGTGCCAGCAGTTCACAGGGAGGCACCGGGGAGCTGTTTTTT.

This chain joins TRBV10-3 and TRBJ1-5, with 9 bases lining up with TRBD1. Per the germline V gene, CDR1 is ENHRY and CDR2 is SYGVKD. This CDR3 contains 15 residues. V shed 10 bases, J shed 1 base, and the junction held 8 bases outside the gene matches. The CDR3 sequence: CATEAGQGSNQPQHF. CDR3 sequence (DNA): TGTGCCACCGAAGCCGGACAGGGGAGCAATCAGCCCCAGCATTTT.

CDR3 sequence: CASSSNGRAWGKQFF. The DNA for the CDR3 is TGTGCCAGCAGTTCGAACGGGAGGGCCTGGGGGAAGCAGTTCTTC. J is TRBJ2-1 and V is TRBV28; 8 bases match TRBD2. The CDR3 is made up of 15 amino acids. Germline V lookup: CDR1 MDHEN, CDR2 SYDVKM. V dropped 4 bases and J dropped 11; count of bases not matched to a gene: 13.